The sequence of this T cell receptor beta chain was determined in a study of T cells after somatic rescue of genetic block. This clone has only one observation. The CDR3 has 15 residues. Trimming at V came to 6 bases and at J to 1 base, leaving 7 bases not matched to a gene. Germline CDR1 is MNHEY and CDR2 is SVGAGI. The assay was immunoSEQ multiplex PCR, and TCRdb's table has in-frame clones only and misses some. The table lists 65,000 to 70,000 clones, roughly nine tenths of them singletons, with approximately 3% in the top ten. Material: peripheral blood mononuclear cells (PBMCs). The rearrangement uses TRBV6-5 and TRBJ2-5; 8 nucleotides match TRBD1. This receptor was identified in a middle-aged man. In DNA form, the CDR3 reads TGTGCCAGCAGGAGACAGGGGAACCTCCAAGAGACCCAGTACTTC. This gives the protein CASRRQGNLQETQYF.